This passage covers 21 T cell receptor beta chains from one sample sequenced in a study of blood T cell repertoires in COVID-19. Libraries were prepared by immunoSEQ multiplex PCR; TCRdb keeps only in-frame clonotypes and omits some of them. The sample yields about 160,000 clones, roughly 87% seen once. The sequencing input was peripheral blood. The receptors come from an older woman who had recovered from COVID-19.

The count of this clone is one. This sequence joins TRBV5-5 and TRBJ2-7, with 9 nucleotides matching TRBD2. Germline loops: CDR1 SGHKS, CDR2 YYEKEE (reference sequence). After removal of 4 bases from V and 0 bases from J, the junction contained 11 bases not matched to a gene. The CDR3 contains 17 residues. This CDR3 reads CASSPVSGGPYSYEQYF. CDR3 DNA sequence: TGTGCCAGCAGCCCAGTAAGCGGGGGGCCCTACTCCTACGAGCAGTACTTC.

DNA of the CDR3: TGTGCCAGCAGCTCAAACGGGTATAATTCACCCCTCCACTTT. Protein: CASSSNGYNSPLHF. V and J are TRBV11-2 and TRBJ1-6; D remains ambiguous. The V end lost 4 bases, the J end lost 4 bases, and 8 bases lay between the germline ends. Germline CDR1 reads SGHAT; CDR2 reads FQNNGV. The CDR3 covers 14 residues.

The chain carries TRBV27 and TRBJ2-1; 8 bases fit TRBD2. V shed 4 bases, J shed 7 bases, and the junction held 3 bases outside the gene matches. The V gene's germline CDR1 is MNHEY and CDR2 SMNVEV (reference sequence). This CDR3 spans 13 amino acids. This CDR3 reads CASSSTGGNEQFF. CDR3 DNA sequence: TGTGCCAGCAGTTCGACGGGAGGGAATGAGCAGTTCTTC.

Here the CDR3 DNA reads TGTGCCAGCAGCCCCCACGTGGGAGAGCGACCTGAAGCTTTCTTT. It yields the protein CASSPHVGERPEAFF. The V and J genes are TRBV28 and TRBJ1-1; the D is unclear. This CDR3 is built from 15 residues. Germline V gene data show CDR1 as MDHEN and CDR2 as SYDVKM. With 6 bases removed from V and 6 bases from J, the gap between germline ends came to 20 bases. Using reference TRBV28 and TRBJ1-1 for the parts outside the CDR3, the full variable domain is DVKVTQSSRYLVKRTGEKVFLECVQDMDHENMFWYRQDPGLGLRLIYFSYDVKMKEKGDIPEGYSVSREKKERFSLILESASTNQTSMYLCASSPHVGERPEAFFGQGTRLTVV.

The chain carries TRBV4-3 and TRBJ1-5; 10 positions agree with TRBD1. CDR1 is LGHNA and CDR2 is YSLEER in the germline V gene. The CDR3 extends over 16 amino acids. Trimming removed 3 bases from V and 0 bases from J; junction bases left unmatched: 2. CDR3 residues: CASSQGTGDSNQPQHF. CDR3 nucleotides: TGCGCCAGCAGCCAGGGGACAGGGGATAGCAATCAGCCCCAGCATTTT.

The chain carries TRBV18 and TRBJ2-5; the D gene is possibly TRBD1 (5 bases). Trimming removed 1 base at V and 4 bases at J, with 7 bases between. This CDR3 is built from 13 residues. Germline CDR1 KGHSH, CDR2 LQKENI. The CDR3 DNA reads TGTGCCAGCTCACCACGGGGCCCAGAGACCCAGTACTTC. The encoded protein is CASSPRGPETQYF.

The chain joins TRBV19 to TRBJ2-2; maybe TRBD1 (5 bases). The CDR3 is 19 amino acids. Trimming took 1 base from V and 4 from J, leaving 22 bases between them. Germline assignment: CDR1 LNHDA and CDR2 SQIVND (reference sequence). CDR3 in amino acids: CASSIVQGSIHDGTGELFF. The CDR3 DNA reads TGTGCCAGTAGTATAGTGCAGGGCTCGATCCACGATGGCACCGGGGAGCTGTTTTTT.

The genes are TRBV7-6 and TRBJ1-6, with a tentative D call TRBD1 (5 bases). The CDR3 has 14 residues. The V end lost 2 bases, the J end lost 7 bases, and 9 bases lay between the germline ends. Germline CDR1 SGHVS, CDR2 FNYEAQ. CDR3 in amino acids: CASSLQEGNSPLHF. The CDR3 DNA sequence: TGTGCCAGCAGCTTACAGGAGGGGAATTCACCCCTCCACTTT.

This chain connects TRBV10-3 to TRBJ2-3; 7 nucleotides align to TRBD2. The germline V gene has CDR1 ENHRY and CDR2 SYGVKD. The CDR3 is made up of 13 amino acids. After removal of 7 bases from V and 3 bases from J, the junction contained 4 bases not matched to a gene. Here the CDR3 reads CAINLAVTDTQYF. CDR3 DNA sequence: TGTGCCATCAACCTAGCGGTGACAGATACGCAGTATTTT.

This chain links TRBV11-1 with TRBJ2-7, with 7 bases identical to TRBD1. The CDR3 loop spans 14 amino acids. Germline loops: CDR1 SGHAT, CDR2 FQDESV (reference sequence). With 1 base clipped from V and 9 bases from J, the junction kept 9 bases outside the gene matches. The CDR3 spells CASSLGQGDTRQYF. In DNA form, the CDR3 reads TGTGCCAGCAGCTTAGGTCAGGGGGATACGAGGCAGTACTTC.

The gene calls are TRBV19 and TRBJ2-7; D gene ambiguous. With 4 bases removed from V and 6 bases from J, the gap between germline ends came to 10 bases. The CDR3 totals 12 residues. CDR1 and CDR2 from the germline V gene are LNHDA and SQIVND (reference sequence). The CDR3 coding sequence is TGTGCCAGTAGTAGGCCAACGGGCGAGCAGTACTTC. This translates into CASSRPTGEQYF.

The chain recombines TRBV5-1 with TRBJ2-1; tentatively, D is TRBD2 (6 bases). Looked up from germline, CDR1 is SGHRS and CDR2 is YFSETQ. This CDR3 contains 14 residues. Trimming left V 3 bases short and J 8 bases short, with 15 bases between. The CDR3 loop reads CASSYGTDGDEQFF. CDR3 coding DNA: TGCGCCAGCAGCTACGGGACTGATGGGGATGAGCAGTTCTTC.

This chain links TRBV6-5 with TRBJ1-2, with 7 nucleotides matching TRBD1. Germline values: CDR1 MNHEY, CDR2 SVGAGI. The CDR3 covers 13 residues. V was pared by 7 bases and J by 2 bases, with 4 bases of the junction left unmatched. CDR3 amino acids: CASKEDRNYGYTF. The CDR3 DNA sequence: TGTGCCAGCAAAGAGGACAGGAACTATGGCTACACCTTC.

V is TRBV5-1 and J is TRBJ2-5; TRBD2 agrees at 9 bases. V dropped 7 bases and J dropped 5; count of bases not matched to a gene: 12. The V gene's germline CDR1 is SGHRS and CDR2 YFSETQ. CDR3 length: 15 amino acids. CDR3 region: CASSEGGGAFETQYF. Here the CDR3 DNA reads TGCGCCAGCTCCGAAGGCGGGGGGGCTTTTGAGACCCAGTACTTC.

CDR3 amino acids: CASSYSALGTDTQYF. CDR3 coding DNA: TGTGCCAGCAGTTACTCAGCCTTGGGCACAGATACGCAGTATTTT. V gene TRBV6-5 combines with J gene TRBJ2-3; D ambiguous. This CDR3 comprises 15 residues. Germline V CDR1 and CDR2: MNHEY, SVGAGI. V shed 0 bases and J shed 1 base, with 8 bases lying between them.

V and J are TRBV5-6 and TRBJ1-1; the D is unclear. CDR1 and CDR2 (germline): SGHDT, YYEEEE. Between the trimmed V and J ends, which lost 4 bases and 0 bases, there was a span of 13 bases. There are 15 residues in the CDR3. This CDR3 reads CASSEASRMNTEAFF. In DNA form, the CDR3 reads TGTGCCAGCAGCGAAGCGAGTAGAATGAACACTGAAGCTTTCTTT.

J is TRBJ2-7 and V is TRBV6-6, with TRBD1 identical over 7 bases. J lost 1 base, V lost 2 bases, and 2 bases had no gene match. Germline loops: CDR1 MNHNY, CDR2 SVGAGI (reference sequence). This CDR3 has 14 amino acids. This chain's CDR3 is CASSYTTGSYEQYF. DNA for the CDR3: TGTGCCAGCAGTTACACGACAGGGTCCTACGAGCAGTACTTC.

This rearrangement joins TRBV10-3 to TRBJ1-6; TRBD1 matches at 7 bases. In germline, CDR1 is ENHRY, CDR2 SYGVKD. The CDR3 runs 15 residues. The trim removed 3 bases at V and 6 bases at J, leaving 5 bases unmatched. This chain's CDR3 is CAISDAGTANSPLHF. CDR3 bases: TGTGCCATCAGTGATGCCGGGACAGCTAATTCACCCCTCCACTTT.

V is TRBV9 and J is TRBJ2-3; 9 bases are a match to TRBD2. This CDR3 comprises 19 residues. V dropped 4 bases and J dropped 1; count of bases not matched to a gene: 16. Per the germline V gene, CDR1 is SGDLS and CDR2 is YYNGEE. The CDR3 nucleotides read TGTGCCAGCAGCCCCACCTCAGCGGGGGGAATTGGTGGCACAGATACGCAGTATTTT. Its protein is CASSPTSAGGIGGTDTQYF. The full variable domain, rest sourced from reference TRBV9 and TRBJ2-3, is DSGVTQTPKHLITATGQRVTLRCSPRSGDLSVYWYQQSLDQGLQFLIQYYNGEERAKGNILERFSAQQFPDLHSELNLSSLELGDSALYFCASSPTSAGGIGGTDTQYFGPGTRLTVL.

The chain recombines TRBV7-9 with TRBJ1-1; D not resolved. With 3 bases removed from V and 5 bases from J, the gap between germline ends came to 13 bases. The CDR3 length is 14 residues. Looked up from germline, CDR1 is SEHNR and CDR2 is FQNEAQ (reference sequence). The CDR3 DNA reads as TGTGCCAGCAGCTTTACCAGCTTGAGGACTGAAGCTTTCTTT. This codes for CASSFTSLRTEAFF. The full variable domain, with the rest looked up from reference TRBV7-9 and TRBJ1-1, is DTGVSQNPRHKITKRGQNVTFRCDPISEHNRLYWYRQTLGQGPEFLTYFQNEAQLEKSRLLSDRFSAERPKGSFSTLEIQRTEQGDSAMYLCASSFTSLRTEAFFGQGTRLTVV.

The chain has TRBV9 and TRBJ1-2; D is undetermined. CDR3 length: 11 amino acids. Germline V gene lookup returns CDR1 SGDLS and CDR2 YYNGEE. V was cut by 3 bases and J by 4 bases, with 4 bases left in between. CDR3 coding DNA: TGTGCCAGCAGCGCTAGCTATGGCTACACCTTC. Protein sequence: CASSASYGYTF.